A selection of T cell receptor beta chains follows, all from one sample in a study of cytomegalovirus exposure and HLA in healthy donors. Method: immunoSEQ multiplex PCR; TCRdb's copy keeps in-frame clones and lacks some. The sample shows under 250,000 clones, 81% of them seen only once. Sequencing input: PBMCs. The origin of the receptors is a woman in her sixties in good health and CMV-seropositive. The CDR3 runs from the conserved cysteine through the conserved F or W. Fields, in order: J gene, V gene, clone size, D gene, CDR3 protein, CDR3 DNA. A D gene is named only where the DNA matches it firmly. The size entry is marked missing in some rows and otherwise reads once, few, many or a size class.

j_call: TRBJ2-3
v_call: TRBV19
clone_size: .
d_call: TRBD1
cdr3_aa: CASSPRTGGASDTQYF
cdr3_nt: TGTGCCAGTAGTCCTAGGACAGGGGGCGCGTCAGATACGCAGTATTTT

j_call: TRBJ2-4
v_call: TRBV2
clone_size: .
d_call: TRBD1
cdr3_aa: CASSRTGQGLVKNIQYF
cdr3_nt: TGTGCCAGCAGTCGGACTGGACAGGGGTTGGTCAAAAACATTCAGTACTTC

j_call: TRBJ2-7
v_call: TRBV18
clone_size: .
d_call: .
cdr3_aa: CASSPTRNEQYF
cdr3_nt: TGTGCCAGCTCACCGACACGGAACGAGCAGTACTTC

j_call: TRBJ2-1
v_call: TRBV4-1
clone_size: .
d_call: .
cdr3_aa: CASSQTRQGVLTLFF
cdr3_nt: TGCGCCAGCAGCCAAACCCGGCAGGGTGTATTAACTTTGTTCTTC

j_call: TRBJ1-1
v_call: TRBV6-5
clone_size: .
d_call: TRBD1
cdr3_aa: CASSVPSGGKAFF
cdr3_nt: TGTGCCAGCAGTGTTCCCTCAGGGGGCAAAGCTTTCTTT

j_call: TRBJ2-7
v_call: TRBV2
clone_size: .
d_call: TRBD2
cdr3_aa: CASSEDGGGQSEQYF
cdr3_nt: TGTGCCAGCAGTGAAGATGGGGGAGGGCAGTCCGAGCAGTACTTC

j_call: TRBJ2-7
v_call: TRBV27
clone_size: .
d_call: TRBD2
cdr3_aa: CASSLGRGRSYEQYF
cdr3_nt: TGTGCCAGCAGTTTAGGGAGGGGACGATCCTACGAGCAGTACTTC

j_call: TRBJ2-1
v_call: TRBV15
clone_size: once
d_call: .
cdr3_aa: CATSANRRSGNEQFF
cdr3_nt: TGTGCCACCAGCGCGAACCGACGTAGCGGCAATGAGCAGTTCTTC

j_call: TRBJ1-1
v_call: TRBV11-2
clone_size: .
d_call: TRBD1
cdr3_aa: CASSLGQVANTEAFF
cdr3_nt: TGTGCCAGCAGCCTCGGACAGGTGGCGAACACTGAAGCTTTCTTT

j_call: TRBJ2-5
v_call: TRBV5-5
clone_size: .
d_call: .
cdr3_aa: CASSRPERPPETQYF
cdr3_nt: TGTGCCAGCAGCCGGCCCGAGAGGCCCCCAGAGACCCAGTACTTC

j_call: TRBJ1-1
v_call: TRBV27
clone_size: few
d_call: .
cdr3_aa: CASSFGRDTEAFF
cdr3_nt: TGTGCCAGCAGTTTTGGCAGGGACACTGAAGCTTTCTTT

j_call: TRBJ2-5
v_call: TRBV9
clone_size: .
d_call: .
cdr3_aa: CASSPIGGQETQYF
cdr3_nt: TGTGCCAGCAGCCCTATAGGGGGTCAAGAGACCCAGTACTTC

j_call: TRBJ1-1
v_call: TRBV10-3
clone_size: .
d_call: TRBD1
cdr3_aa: CAISESRTGPKQNTEAFF
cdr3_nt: TGTGCCATCAGTGAGTCGCGGACAGGGCCCAAACAGAACACTGAAGCTTTCTTT

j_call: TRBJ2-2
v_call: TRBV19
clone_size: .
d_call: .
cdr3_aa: CASSPQGYANTGELFF
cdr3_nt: TGTGCCAGTAGTCCACAGGGATATGCGAACACCGGGGAGCTGTTTTTT

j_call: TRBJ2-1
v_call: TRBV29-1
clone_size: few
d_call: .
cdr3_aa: CSVGLQFF
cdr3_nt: TGCAGCGTTGGTCTACAGTTCTTC

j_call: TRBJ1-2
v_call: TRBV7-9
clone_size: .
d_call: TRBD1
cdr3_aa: CASSLADRVAGYTF
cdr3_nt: TGTGCCAGCAGCTTAGCGGACAGGGTCGCTGGCTACACCTTC

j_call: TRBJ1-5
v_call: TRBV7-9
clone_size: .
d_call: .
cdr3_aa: CSSSSDRFNQPQHF
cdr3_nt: TGTTCCAGCAGCTCGGACAGATTCAATCAGCCCCAGCATTTT

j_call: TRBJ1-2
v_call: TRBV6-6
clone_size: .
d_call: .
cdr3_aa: CASSSGAYSYGYTF
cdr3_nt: TGTGCCAGCAGCTCAGGGGCTTATAGCTATGGCTACACCTTC

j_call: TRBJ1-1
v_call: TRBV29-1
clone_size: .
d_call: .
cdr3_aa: CSVGRTSGTEAFF
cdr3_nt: TGCAGCGTTGGCAGGACCAGCGGCACTGAAGCTTTCTTT

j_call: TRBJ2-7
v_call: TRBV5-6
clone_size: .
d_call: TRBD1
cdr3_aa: CASSIQGQRTYEQYF
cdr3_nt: TGTGCCAGCAGTATTCAGGGACAGCGAACCTACGAGCAGTACTTC

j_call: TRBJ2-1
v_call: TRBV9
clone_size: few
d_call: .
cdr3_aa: CASSVGGSGVYNEQFF
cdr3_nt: TGTGCCAGCAGCGTAGGGGGTAGCGGAGTTTACAATGAGCAGTTCTTC

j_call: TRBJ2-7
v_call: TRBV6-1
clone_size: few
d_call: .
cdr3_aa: CASSLRGDYEQYF
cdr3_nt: TGTGCCAGCAGCCTCAGGGGGGACTACGAGCAGTACTTC

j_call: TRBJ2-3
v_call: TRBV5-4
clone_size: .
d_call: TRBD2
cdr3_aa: CASSSRLAGGATDTQYF
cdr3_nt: TGTGCCAGCAGCTCGAGACTAGCGGGAGGGGCCACAGATACGCAGTATTTT

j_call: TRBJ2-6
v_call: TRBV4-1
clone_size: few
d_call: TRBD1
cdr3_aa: CASSHPRTGAKSGANVLTF
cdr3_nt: TGCGCCAGCAGCCACCCCAGGACAGGGGCGAAGTCTGGGGCCAACGTCCTGACTTTC

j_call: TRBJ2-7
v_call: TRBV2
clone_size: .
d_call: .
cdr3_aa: CASSERGIGSYEQYF
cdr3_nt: TGTGCCAGCAGTGAACGGGGGATCGGCTCCTACGAGCAGTACTTC

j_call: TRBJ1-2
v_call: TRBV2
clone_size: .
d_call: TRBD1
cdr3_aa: CASRMGQGADYGYTF
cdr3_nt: TGTGCCAGCAGGATGGGACAGGGGGCGGACTATGGCTACACCTTC

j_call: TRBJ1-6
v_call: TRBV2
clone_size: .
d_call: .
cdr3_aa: CASSEMQGYNSPLHF
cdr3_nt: TGTGCCAGCAGTGAAATGCAGGGCTATAATTCACCCCTCCACTTT

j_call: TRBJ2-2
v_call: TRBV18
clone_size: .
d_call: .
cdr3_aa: CASSRYNVPGGHTGELFF
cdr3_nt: TGTGCCAGCTCACGTTACAACGTTCCAGGGGGGCACACCGGGGAGCTGTTTTTT

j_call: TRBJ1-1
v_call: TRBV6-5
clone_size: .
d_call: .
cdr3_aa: CASSSVGANTEAFF
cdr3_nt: TGTGCCAGCAGTTCCGTGGGGGCGAACACTGAAGCTTTCTTT

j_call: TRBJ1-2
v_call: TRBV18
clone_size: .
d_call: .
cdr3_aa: CASSPPSRDGYTF
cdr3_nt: TGTGCCAGCTCACCACCGTCCCGAGATGGCTACACCTTC

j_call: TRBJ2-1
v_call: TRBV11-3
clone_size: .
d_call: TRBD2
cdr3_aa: CASSTGLAGYNEQFF
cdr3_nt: TGTGCCAGCAGCACGGGACTAGCGGGGTACAATGAGCAGTTCTTC

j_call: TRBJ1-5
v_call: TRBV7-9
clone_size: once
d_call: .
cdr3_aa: CASSLSRGDSNQPQHF
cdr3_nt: TGTGCCAGCAGCTTAAGCAGGGGCGATAGCAATCAGCCCCAGCATTTT

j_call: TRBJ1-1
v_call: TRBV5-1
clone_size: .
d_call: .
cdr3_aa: CASSSQGGSARNTEAFF
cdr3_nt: TGCGCCAGCAGCTCGCAGGGAGGGAGTGCAAGGAACACTGAAGCTTTCTTT

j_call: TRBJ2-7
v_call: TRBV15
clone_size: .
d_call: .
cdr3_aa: CATSLPGRIYEQYF
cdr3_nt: TGTGCCACCAGCTTGCCCGGGAGAATCTACGAGCAGTACTTC

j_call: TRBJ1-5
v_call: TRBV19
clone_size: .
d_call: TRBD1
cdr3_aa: CASSYRYRGDGNQPQHF
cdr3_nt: TGTGCCAGTAGCTACCGCTACAGGGGAGATGGCAATCAGCCCCAGCATTTT

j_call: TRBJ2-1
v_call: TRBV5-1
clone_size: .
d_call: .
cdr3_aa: CASSLPLGVGGQRGDNEQFF
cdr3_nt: TGCGCCAGCAGCTTACCCCTTGGCGTGGGGGGGCAGCGTGGGGACAATGAGCAGTTCTTC

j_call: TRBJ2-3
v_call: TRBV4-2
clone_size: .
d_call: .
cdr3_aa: CASSQPGITQYF
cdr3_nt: TGTGCCAGCAGCCAACCTGGCATTACGCAGTATTTT

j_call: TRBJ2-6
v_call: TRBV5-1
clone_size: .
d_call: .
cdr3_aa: CASSLQGGSGANVLTF
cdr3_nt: TGCGCCAGCAGCTTGCAGGGTGGCTCTGGGGCCAACGTCCTGACTTTC

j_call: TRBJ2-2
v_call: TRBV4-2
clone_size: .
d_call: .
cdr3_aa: CASSQDGWGPGGELFF
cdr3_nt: TGTGCCAGCAGCCAAGATGGCTGGGGCCCAGGCGGGGAGCTGTTTTTT

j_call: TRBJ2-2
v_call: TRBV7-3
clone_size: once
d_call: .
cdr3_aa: CASSLGGFGTGELFF
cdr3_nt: TGTGCCAGCAGCTTAGGGGGGTTCGGAACCGGGGAGCTGTTTTTT

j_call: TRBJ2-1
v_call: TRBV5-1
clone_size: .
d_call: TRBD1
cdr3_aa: CASTQTGGGNEQFF
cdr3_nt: TGCGCCAGCACCCAGACAGGGGGTGGCAATGAGCAGTTCTTC

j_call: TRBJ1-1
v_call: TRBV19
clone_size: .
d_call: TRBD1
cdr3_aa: CASKGTGNTEAFF
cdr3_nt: TGTGCCAGTAAGGGGACAGGGAACACTGAAGCTTTCTTT